These T cell receptor beta chains were read from a single sample in a study of vaccination effects on CD4 cells after COVID-19. Antigen specificity for these receptors is unknown. Some clones are missing from TCRdb's copy, which holds only in-frame ones; the method was immunoSEQ multiplex PCR. The sample has tens of thousands of clones; approximately 67% are singletons. Here the sequenced sample was CD4+ T cells from PBMCs cultured without peptide, taken before COVID-19 vaccination. The receptors were sampled from a human donor who received a COVID-19 vaccine. Each CDR3 is given with its conserved first and last residue. The D gene is left open where the match is weak. The size of a clone is reported for some rows only, either as once, few or many, or as a class for expanded clones.

D gene	V gene	J gene	clone size	CDR3 DNA	CDR3 protein
-	TRBV19	TRBJ1-1	-	TGTGCCAGTAGTCGGCGGGAACCAACTTTAGGGGAAACCACTGAAGCTTTCTTT	CASSRREPTLGETTEAFF
-	TRBV2	TRBJ2-3	-	TGTGCCACTCAGACTCCTTTCACAGATACGCAGTATTTT	CATQTPFTDTQYF
TRBD1	TRBV6-6	TRBJ2-2	-	TGTGCCAGCAGTTCGACAGGGTTGGGCGGGGAGCTGTTTTTT	CASSSTGLGGELFF
TRBD2	TRBV5-3	TRBJ2-7	once	TGTGCCAGAAGCTCCAGCGGGAGGCCGACCTACGAGCAGTACTTC	CARSSSGRPTYEQYF
TRBD2	TRBV9	TRBJ2-3	once	TGTGCCAGCAGCGGGCTAGCGGGCCCACACGATACGCAGTATTTT	CASSGLAGPHDTQYF
-	TRBV5-4	TRBJ1-1	few	TGTGCCAGCAGGCAAGCGGGGGGGGCGCGAGCTGAAGCTTTCTTT	CASRQAGGARAEAFF
-	TRBV18	TRBJ1-6	-	TGTGCCAGCTCACCGGTGGGGGGGGCGACGAATTCACCCCTCCACTTT	CASSPVGGATNSPLHF
-	TRBV5-1	TRBJ2-5	-	TGCGCCAGCAAGGAACAAGAGACCCAGTACTTC	CASKEQETQYF
-	TRBV5-6	TRBJ2-5	-	TGTGCCAGCAGTGGGACGAACCGTCGGACCCAGTACTTC	CASSGTNRRTQYF
TRBD1	TRBV19	TRBJ2-7	-	TGTGCCAGTAGTATGACAAGGGGACAGGTCTACGAGCAGTACTTC	CASSMTRGQVYEQYF
-	TRBV24-1	TRBJ2-1	-	TGTGCCACCAGTGCCCCGGCAACCTACAATGAGCAGTTCTTC	CATSAPATYNEQFF
TRBD1	TRBV18	TRBJ2-1	once	TGTGCCAGCTCACTAACCGGGACAGGGGTCAATGAGCAGTTCTTC	CASSLTGTGVNEQFF
-	TRBV5-1	TRBJ2-5	-	TGCGCCAGCAGCTTGGGGGGAAGTCAAGAGACCCAGTACTTC	CASSLGGSQETQYF
TRBD1	TRBV3-1/TRBV3-2	TRBJ2-7	-	TGTGCCAGCAGCCAACTACCCCAGGGGGCAGGAAAAAAGCAGTACTTC	CASSQLPQGAGKKQYF
TRBD2	TRBV27	TRBJ2-7	-	TGTGCCAGCAGTACGGGTTCCGGACTAGCGGGAGGTTACGAGCAGTACTTC	CASSTGSGLAGGYEQYF
TRBD2	TRBV5-1	TRBJ2-3	-	TGCGCCAGCAGCTCGGGACTAGCGGCCACAGATACGCAGTATTTT	CASSSGLAATDTQYF
-	TRBV7-9	TRBJ2-2	-	TGTGCCAGCAGCTTATGGAGAGGATCTATTGCGAACACCGGGGAGCTGTTTTTT	CASSLWRGSIANTGELFF
-	TRBV5-6	TRBJ2-7	-	TGTGCCAGCAGCTTGTTCGCCAGGGGACCAGAAAGTACGTCGGAGCAGTACTTC	CASSLFARGPESTSEQYF